These 3 T cell receptor beta chains came from one sample sequenced in a study of tumor and adjacent non-tumor tissue in lung cancer. The template was RNA from unsorted bulk tissue. The library came from three nested PCR rounds adapted from ARM-PCR protocols. One entry per CDR3 protein results from TCRdb running MiXCR on the multiplex PCR reads. The sample shows about 93,000 distinct CDR3 sequences, about 66% of them seen only once. Sequencing was carried out using lung tumor tissue. These receptors were collected from a man aged 55 to 70 with non-small cell lung cancer.

In DNA, the CDR3 is TGCGCCAGTGCCCCTGGGCAGGGAGGGAACTACGAGCAGTACTTC. Translating gives CASAPGQGGNYEQYF. V usage is TRBV10-2 and J usage is TRBJ2-7; the match to TRBD2 covers 7 bases. Unmatched junction bases numbered 14, after V lost 9 bases and J lost 3 bases. The V gene's germline CDR1 is WSHSY and CDR2 SAAADI. The CDR3 has 15 residues.

Points on this clonotype: Mismatch with germline at one junction end may stem from a read error. The rearrangement joins TRBV12-3 or TRBV12-4 to TRBJ1-2, with 7 nucleotides matching TRBD1. The CDR3 runs to 12 residues. CDR3 region: CASSRDSYDYTF. The CDR3 bases are TGTGCCAGCAGCAGGGACAGCTATGACTACACATTC.

Notes on this clonotype: An end of the junction differs from the germline gene, which may be a read error. V gene TRBV12-3 or TRBV12-4 combines with J gene TRBJ1-4; possible D gene TRBD1, 5 bases. The CDR3 totals 15 residues. CDR3 sequence (DNA): TGTGCCAGCAGCCCCATTGGGGCAACTAATGAAAACCTGTTTTTC. Residues: CASSPIGATNENLFF.